This TCR beta chain was sequenced in a study of response to subunit inactivated influenza vaccine. Study-level findings and limits: It was the authors' suggestion that each seasonal influenza vaccination recruits few new T cells.

TCRdb ran MiXCR on the RT-PCR reads and lists one entry per CDR3 protein. The table records more than 250,000 distinct CDR3 sequences, 20% to 25% of them present only once. This clonotype was picked up a small number of times. What it recognizes is unknown. The CDR3 length is 15 residues. After removal of 5 bases from V and 10 bases from J, the junction contained 10 bases not matched to a gene. Germline lookup yields CDR1 SNHLY and CDR2 FYNNEI. This specimen was PBMCs from blood, taken approximately 20 months after vaccination. This sequence originates from a man aged 45 to 70 who received an inactivated influenza vaccine. This chain connects TRBV2 to TRBJ1-4; 10 bases match TRBD1. CDR3 coding DNA: TGTGCCAGCAGTAACACCGGGACAGGGGTGGGAAAACTGTTTTTT. Protein sequence: CASSNTGTGVGKLFF.